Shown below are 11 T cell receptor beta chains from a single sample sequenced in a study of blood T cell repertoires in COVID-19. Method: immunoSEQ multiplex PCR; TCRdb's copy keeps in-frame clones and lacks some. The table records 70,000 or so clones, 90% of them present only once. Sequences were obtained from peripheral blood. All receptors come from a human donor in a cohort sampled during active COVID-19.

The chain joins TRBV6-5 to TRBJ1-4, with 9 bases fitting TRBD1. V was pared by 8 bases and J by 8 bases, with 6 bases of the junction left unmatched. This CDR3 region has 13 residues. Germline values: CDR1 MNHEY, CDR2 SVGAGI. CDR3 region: CASLGQGDEKLFF. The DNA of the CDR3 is TGTGCCAGCCTGGGACAGGGTGACGAAAAACTGTTTTTT.

The CDR3 region is CASSQTSSYNEQFF. CDR3 DNA: TGTGCCAGCAGCCAAACGAGCTCCTACAATGAGCAGTTCTTC. The rearrangement uses TRBV27 and TRBJ2-1; D is undetermined. CDR1 MNHEY and CDR2 SMNVEV come from the germline V gene (reference sequence). V lost 6 bases and J lost 0, with 9 bases in between. The CDR3 consists of 14 residues.

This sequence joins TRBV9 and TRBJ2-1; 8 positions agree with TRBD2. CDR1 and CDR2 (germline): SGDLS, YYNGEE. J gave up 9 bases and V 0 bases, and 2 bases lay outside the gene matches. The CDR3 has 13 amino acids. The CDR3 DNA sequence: TGTGCCAGCAGCGTAGGGAGCGGGAGTGAGCAGTTCTTC. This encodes CASSVGSGSEQFF.

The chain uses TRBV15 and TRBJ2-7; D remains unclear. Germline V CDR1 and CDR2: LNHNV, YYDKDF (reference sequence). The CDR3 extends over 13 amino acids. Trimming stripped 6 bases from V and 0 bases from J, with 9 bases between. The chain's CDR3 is CATRAASSYEQYF. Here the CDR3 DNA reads TGTGCCACCAGGGCGGCCTCCTCCTACGAGCAGTACTTC.

The chain's CDR3 is CATAEGGDSPLHF. The CDR3 bases are TGTGCTACAGCGGAGGGGGGGGATTCACCCCTCCACTTT. The chain has TRBV2 and TRBJ1-6; TRBD1 is a possible D gene (6 bases). The CDR3 extends over 13 amino acids. In germline, CDR1 is SNHLY, CDR2 FYNNEI. Complete variable domain (other parts from reference TRBV2 and TRBJ1-6): EPEVTQTPSHQVTQMGQEVILRCVPISNHLYFYWYRQILGQKVEFLVSFYNNEISEKSEIFDDQFSVERPDGSNFTLKIRSTKLEDSAMYFCATAEGGDSPLHFGNGTRLTVT.

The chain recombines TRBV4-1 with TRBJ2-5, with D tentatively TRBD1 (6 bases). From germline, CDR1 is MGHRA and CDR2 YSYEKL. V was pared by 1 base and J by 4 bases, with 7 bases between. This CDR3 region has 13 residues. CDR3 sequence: CASSQAGVETQYF. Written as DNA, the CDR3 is TGCGCCAGCAGCCAAGCAGGGGTAGAGACCCAGTACTTC.

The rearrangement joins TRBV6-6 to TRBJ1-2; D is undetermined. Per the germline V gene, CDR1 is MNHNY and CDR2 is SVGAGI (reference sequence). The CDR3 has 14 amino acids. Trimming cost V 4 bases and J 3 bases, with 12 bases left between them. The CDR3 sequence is CASSLQVGDYGYTF. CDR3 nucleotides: TGTGCCAGCAGTTTGCAGGTCGGGGACTATGGCTACACCTTC.

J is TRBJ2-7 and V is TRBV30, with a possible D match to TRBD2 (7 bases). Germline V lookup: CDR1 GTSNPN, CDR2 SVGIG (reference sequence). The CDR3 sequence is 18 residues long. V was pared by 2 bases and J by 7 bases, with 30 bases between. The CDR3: CAWSTSFLGGRPPLEQYF. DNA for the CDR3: TGTGCCTGGAGTACTTCCTTCCTCGGGGGGCGACCCCCCCTAGAGCAGTACTTC.

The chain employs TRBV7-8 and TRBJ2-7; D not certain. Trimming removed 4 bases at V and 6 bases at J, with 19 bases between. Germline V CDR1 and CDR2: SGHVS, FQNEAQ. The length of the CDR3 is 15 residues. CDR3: CASSSIPPAEREQYF. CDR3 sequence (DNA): TGTGCCAGCAGCTCAATCCCTCCGGCGGAGCGCGAGCAGTACTTC.

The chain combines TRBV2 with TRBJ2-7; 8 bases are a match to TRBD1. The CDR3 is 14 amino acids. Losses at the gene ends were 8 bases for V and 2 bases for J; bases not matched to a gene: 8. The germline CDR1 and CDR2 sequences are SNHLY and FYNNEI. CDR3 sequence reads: CASAGQGTPYEQYF. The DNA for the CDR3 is TGTGCCAGCGCTGGACAGGGAACTCCCTACGAGCAGTACTTC.

Here the CDR3 reads CASDQSGTGGKETQYF. The CDR3 DNA reads as TGTGCCAGCGATCAGTCCGGGACAGGGGGAAAAGAGACCCAGTACTTC. V is TRBV28 and J is TRBJ2-5, with TRBD1 matching 11 bases. The CDR3 extends over 16 amino acids. Germline V gives CDR1 MDHEN, CDR2 SYDVKM. The V gene end was trimmed by 8 bases and the J gene end by 3 bases; junction bases not matched to a gene: 11.